A selection of T cell receptor beta chains follows, all from one sample in a study of shared clonotypes between healthy human individuals. Generated by immunoSEQ multiplex PCR, the TCRdb table keeps only in-frame clones and is missing some. The table shows roughly 2.2 million clones, with just over 90% occurring only once. Sequencing input: naive CD4+ T cells from PBMCs. These receptors were obtained from a man between 18 and 29 years old in good health. Some clones in this sample may be carry-over from other donors' samples. The CDR3 runs from the conserved cysteine through the conserved F or W.

TRBJ2-3,TRBV9,17,CASSIRDRGKSTDTQYF
TRBJ1-3,TRBV5-1,14,CASSPGSSGNTIYF
TRBJ2-3,TRBV7-2,16,CASSLERSSLTDTQYF
TRBJ2-1,TRBV5-4,16,CASSPRSGGDYNEQFF
TRBJ2-3,TRBV18,14,CASSRPGDTDTQYF
TRBJ1-4,TRBV5-6,14,CASSLIQGGIELFF
TRBJ1-5,TRBV6-6,13,CASSYQGGQPQHF
TRBJ2-1,TRBV11-2,15,CASSFRRNSYNEQFF
TRBJ2-7,TRBV27,15,CASRGDRGLNYEQYF
TRBJ2-7,TRBV5-1,14,CASSPGQGAYEQYF
TRBJ2-7,TRBV5-6,15,CASSLGGTLRGEQYF
TRBJ1-2,TRBV28,13,CASSQTENYGYTF
TRBJ1-5,TRBV29-1,13,CSVGGLGNQPQHF
TRBJ2-3,TRBV5-4,15,CASSKGLESTDTQYF
TRBJ1-1,TRBV19,11,CARMRNTEAFF
TRBJ2-1,TRBV11-2,15,CASSLALGLAYEQFF
TRBJ2-5,TRBV23-1,16,CASSQTGRRMEETQYF
TRBJ2-1,TRBV10-3,15,CAISAGREVRNEQFF
TRBJ2-7,TRBV6-1,15,CASSRSGTDPREQYF
TRBJ2-7,TRBV10-3,14,CAITRTKGNYEQYF
TRBJ1-1,TRBV9,17,CASSVVQRPFMNTEAFF
TRBJ2-7,TRBV5-6,14,CASSWAPGAREQYF
TRBJ2-3,TRBV7-9,18,CASSLRGSGRLRTDTQYF
TRBJ2-5,TRBV28,14,CASMRRLAGETQYF
TRBJ2-5,TRBV4-1,15,CASSPGTSGQETQYF
TRBJ2-1,TRBV9,13,CASSVGNHNEQFF
TRBJ2-7,TRBV5-1,14,CASSLLRQHYEQYF
TRBJ2-2,TRBV4-3,15,CASSPGTGRTGELFF